What follows is one TCR beta chain and its context. Authors' analysis steps: By means of reference gene primer amplification, nucleated cell counts were estimated. The data were produced by immunoSEQ multiplex PCR, yet TCRdb's version contains in-frame clones alone and is incomplete. Clonal size and the V and J genes are those of that table, whereas D and trimming came from the DNA. The data show hundreds of thousands of clones, 75% to 85% seen once. This CDR3 contains 16 residues. V trimming: 2 bases; J trimming: 0 bases; junction bases outside the gene matches: 6. The germline CDR1 and CDR2 sequences are SGHKS and YYEKEE (reference sequence). These data are taken from a study of blood T cell repertoires in COVID-19. On the study more broadly: Sites in the United States, Italy and Spain provided acute and convalescent COVID-19 samples. Sources were T cells, B-cell-depleted T cells, or PBMCs; the material itself was cDNA or gDNA.

Sample: peripheral blood. This receptor was identified in a woman aged 50 to 60 with acute or convalescent COVID-19. The chain links TRBV5-5 to TRBJ2-7; 9 bases map to TRBD2. The CDR3 nucleotides are TGTGCCAGCAGCTTCCGCCTAGCGGGGAGCTCCTACGAGCAGTACTTC. This translates into CASSFRLAGSSYEQYF.